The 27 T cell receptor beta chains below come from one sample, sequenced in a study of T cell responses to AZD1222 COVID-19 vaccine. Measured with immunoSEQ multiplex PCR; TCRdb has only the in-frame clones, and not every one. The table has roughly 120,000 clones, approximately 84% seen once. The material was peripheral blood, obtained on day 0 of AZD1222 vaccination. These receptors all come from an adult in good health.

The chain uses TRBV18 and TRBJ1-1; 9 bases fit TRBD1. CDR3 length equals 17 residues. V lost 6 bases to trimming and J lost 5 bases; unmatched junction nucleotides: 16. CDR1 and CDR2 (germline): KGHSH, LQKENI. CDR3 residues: CASSPEVFRDRATEAFF. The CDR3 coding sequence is TGTGCCAGCTCGCCTGAGGTGTTCCGGGACAGGGCAACTGAAGCTTTCTTT.

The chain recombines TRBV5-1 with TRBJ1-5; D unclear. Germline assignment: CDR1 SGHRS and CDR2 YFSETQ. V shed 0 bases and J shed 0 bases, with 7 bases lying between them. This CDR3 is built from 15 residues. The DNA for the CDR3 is TGCGCCAGCAGCTTGGGGGTTGATAGCAATCAGCCCCAGCATTTT. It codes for CASSLGVDSNQPQHF. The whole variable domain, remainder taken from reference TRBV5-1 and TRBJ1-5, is KAGVTQTPRYLIKTRGQQVTLSCSPISGHRSVSWYQQTPGQGLQFLFEYFSETQRNKGNFPGRFSGRQFSNSRSEMNVSTLELGDSALYLCASSLGVDSNQPQHFGDGTRLSIL.

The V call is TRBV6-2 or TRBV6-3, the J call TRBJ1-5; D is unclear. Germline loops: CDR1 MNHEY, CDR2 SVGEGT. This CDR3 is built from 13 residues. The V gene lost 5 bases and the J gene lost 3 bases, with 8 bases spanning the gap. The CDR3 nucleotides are TGTGCCAGCAGTACCCCGAACAATCAGCCCCAGCATTTT. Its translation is CASSTPNNQPQHF.

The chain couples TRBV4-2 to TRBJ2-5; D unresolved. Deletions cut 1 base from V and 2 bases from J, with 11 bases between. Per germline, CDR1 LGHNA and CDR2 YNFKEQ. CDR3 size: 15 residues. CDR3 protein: CASSQVGRIQETQYF. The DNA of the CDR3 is TGTGCCAGCAGCCAAGTAGGACGGATACAAGAGACCCAGTACTTC.

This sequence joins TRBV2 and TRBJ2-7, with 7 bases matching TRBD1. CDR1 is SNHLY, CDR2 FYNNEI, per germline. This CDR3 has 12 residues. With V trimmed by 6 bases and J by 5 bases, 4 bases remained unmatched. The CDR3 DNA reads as TGTGCCAGCAGGGAACAGGGGCACGAGCAGTACTTC. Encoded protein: CASREQGHEQYF.

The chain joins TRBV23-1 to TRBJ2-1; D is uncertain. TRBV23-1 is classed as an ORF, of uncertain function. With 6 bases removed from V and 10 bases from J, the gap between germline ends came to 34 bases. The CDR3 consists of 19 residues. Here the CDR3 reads CASSPQFYRLHRPQLEQFF. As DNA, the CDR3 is TGCGCCAGCAGCCCCCAATTCTACCGACTTCACCGGCCTCAATTAGAGCAGTTCTTC.

In DNA form, the CDR3 reads TGCGCCAGCAGCTCAGGACCCTCCCGGGGGGCCAACGTCCTGACTTTC. This sequence encodes CASSSGPSRGANVLTF. This chain connects TRBV5-1 to TRBJ2-6; D call uncertain. Germline V gene sequence: CDR1 SGHRS, CDR2 YFSETQ. The CDR3 extends over 16 amino acids. Deletions cut 3 bases from V and 4 bases from J, with 14 bases between.

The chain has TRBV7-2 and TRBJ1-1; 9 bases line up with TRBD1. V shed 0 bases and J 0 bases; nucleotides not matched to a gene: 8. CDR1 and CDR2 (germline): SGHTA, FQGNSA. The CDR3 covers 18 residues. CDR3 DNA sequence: TGTGCCAGCAGCTTAGCGAAATGGGGGACAGGGATGAACACTGAAGCTTTCTTT. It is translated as CASSLAKWGTGMNTEAFF. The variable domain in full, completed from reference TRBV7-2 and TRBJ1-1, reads GAGVSQSPSNKVTEKGKDVELRCDPISGHTALYWYRQSLGQGLEFLIYFQGNSAPDKSGLPSDRFSAERTGGSVSTLTIQRTQQEDSAVYLCASSLAKWGTGMNTEAFFGQGTRLTVV.

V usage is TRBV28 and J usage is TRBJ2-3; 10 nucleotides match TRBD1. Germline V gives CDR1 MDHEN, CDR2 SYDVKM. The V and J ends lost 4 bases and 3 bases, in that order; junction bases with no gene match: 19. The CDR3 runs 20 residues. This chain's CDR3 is CASSSPPLRRDRGSTDTQYF. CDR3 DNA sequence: TGTGCCAGCAGTTCGCCCCCACTACGACGGGACAGGGGTTCGACAGATACGCAGTATTTT.

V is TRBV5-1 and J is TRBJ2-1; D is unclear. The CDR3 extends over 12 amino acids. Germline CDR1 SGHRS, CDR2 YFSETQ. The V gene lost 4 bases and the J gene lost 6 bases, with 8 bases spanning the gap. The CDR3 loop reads CASSPQPNEQFF. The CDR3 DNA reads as TGCGCCAGCAGCCCCCAGCCCAATGAGCAGTTCTTC.

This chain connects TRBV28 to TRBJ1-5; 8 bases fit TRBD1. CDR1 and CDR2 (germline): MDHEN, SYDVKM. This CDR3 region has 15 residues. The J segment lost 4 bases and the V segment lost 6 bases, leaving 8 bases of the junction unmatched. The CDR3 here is CASSPPDRDNQPQHF. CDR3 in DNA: TGTGCCAGCAGCCCCCCGGACAGGGATAATCAGCCCCAGCATTTT.

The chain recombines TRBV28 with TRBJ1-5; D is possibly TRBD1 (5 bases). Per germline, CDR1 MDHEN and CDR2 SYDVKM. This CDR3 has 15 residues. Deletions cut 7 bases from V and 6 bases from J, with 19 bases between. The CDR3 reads CASTTGTGPIQPQHF. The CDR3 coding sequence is TGTGCCAGCACAACCGGGACGGGCCCAATTCAGCCCCAGCATTTT. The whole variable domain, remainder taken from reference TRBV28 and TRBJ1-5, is DVKVTQSSRYLVKRTGEKVFLECVQDMDHENMFWYRQDPGLGLRLIYFSYDVKMKEKGDIPEGYSVSREKKERFSLILESASTNQTSMYLCASTTGTGPIQPQHFGDGTRLSIL.

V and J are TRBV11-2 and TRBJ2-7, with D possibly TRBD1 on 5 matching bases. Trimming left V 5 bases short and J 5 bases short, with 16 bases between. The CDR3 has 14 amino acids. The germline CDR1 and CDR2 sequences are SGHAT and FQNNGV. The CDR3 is CASSKGQGPDEQYF. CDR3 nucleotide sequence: TGTGCCAGCAGCAAGGGGCAGGGTCCCGACGAGCAGTACTTC.

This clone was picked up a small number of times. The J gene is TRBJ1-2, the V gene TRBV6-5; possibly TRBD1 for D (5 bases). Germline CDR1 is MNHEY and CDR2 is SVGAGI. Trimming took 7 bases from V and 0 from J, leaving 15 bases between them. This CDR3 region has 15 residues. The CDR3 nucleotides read TGTGCCAGCATTCGAGGGGTCCTAGCTAACTATGGCTACACCTTC. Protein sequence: CASIRGVLANYGYTF.

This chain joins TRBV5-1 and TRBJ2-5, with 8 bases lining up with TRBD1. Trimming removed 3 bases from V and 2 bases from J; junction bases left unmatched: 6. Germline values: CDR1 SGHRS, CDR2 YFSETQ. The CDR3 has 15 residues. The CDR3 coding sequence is TGCGCCAGCAGCTCCGACAGGGGCTTTCAAGAGACCCAGTACTTC. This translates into CASSSDRGFQETQYF.

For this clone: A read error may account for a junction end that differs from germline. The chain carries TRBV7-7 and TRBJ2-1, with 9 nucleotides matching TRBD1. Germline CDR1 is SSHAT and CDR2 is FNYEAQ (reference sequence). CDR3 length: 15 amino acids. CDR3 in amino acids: CASSRDRATVNEQFF. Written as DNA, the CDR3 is TGTGCTAGCAGCCGGGACAGGGCCACCGTCAATGAGCAGTTCTTC.

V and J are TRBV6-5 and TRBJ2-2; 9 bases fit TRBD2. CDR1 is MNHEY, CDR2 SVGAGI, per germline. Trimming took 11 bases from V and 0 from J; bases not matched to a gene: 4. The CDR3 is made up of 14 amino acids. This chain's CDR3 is CAVRLAANTGELFF. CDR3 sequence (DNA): TGTGCCGTAAGACTAGCGGCGAACACCGGGGAGCTGTTTTTT.

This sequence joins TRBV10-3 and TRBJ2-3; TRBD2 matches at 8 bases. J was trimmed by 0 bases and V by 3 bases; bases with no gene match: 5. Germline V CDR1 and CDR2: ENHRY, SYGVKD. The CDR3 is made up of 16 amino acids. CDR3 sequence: CAISDGGRLSTDTQYF. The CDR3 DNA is TGTGCCATCAGTGACGGCGGGAGGCTCAGCACAGATACGCAGTATTTT.

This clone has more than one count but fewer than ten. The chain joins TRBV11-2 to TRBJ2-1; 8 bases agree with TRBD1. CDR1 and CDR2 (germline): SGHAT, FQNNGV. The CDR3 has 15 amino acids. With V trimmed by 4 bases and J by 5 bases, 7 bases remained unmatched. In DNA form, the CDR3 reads TGTGCCAGCAGCTCCAGGGACAGGTCGAACAATGAGCAGTTCTTC. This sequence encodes CASSSRDRSNNEQFF.

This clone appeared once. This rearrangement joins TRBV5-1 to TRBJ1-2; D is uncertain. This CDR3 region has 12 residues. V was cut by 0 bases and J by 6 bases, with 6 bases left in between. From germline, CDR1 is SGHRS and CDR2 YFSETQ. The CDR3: CASSLGADGYTF. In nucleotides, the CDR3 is TGCGCCAGCAGCTTGGGGGCGGATGGCTACACCTTC.

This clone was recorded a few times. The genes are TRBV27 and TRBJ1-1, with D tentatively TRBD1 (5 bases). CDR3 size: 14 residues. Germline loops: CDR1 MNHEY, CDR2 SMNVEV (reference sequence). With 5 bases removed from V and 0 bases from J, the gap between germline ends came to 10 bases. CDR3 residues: CASSPRQMNTEAFF. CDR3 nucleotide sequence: TGTGCCAGCAGTCCCCGACAGATGAACACTGAAGCTTTCTTT.

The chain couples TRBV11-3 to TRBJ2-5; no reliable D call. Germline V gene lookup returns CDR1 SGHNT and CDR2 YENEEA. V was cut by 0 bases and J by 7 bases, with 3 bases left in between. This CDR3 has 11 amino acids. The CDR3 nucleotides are TGTGCCAGCAGCTTAGAGCGGACCCAGTACTTC. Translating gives CASSLERTQYF.

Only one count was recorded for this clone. The CDR3 sequence: CASSAVGQGGHSPLHF. CDR3 nucleotide sequence: TGCGCCAGCAGCGCAGTAGGACAGGGCGGTCATTCACCCCTCCACTTT. The rearrangement links TRBV5-1 to TRBJ1-6; 8 bases fit TRBD1. CDR3 length: 16 amino acids. Trimming at V came to 4 bases and at J to 8 bases, leaving 11 bases not matched to a gene. Germline loops: CDR1 SGHRS, CDR2 YFSETQ.

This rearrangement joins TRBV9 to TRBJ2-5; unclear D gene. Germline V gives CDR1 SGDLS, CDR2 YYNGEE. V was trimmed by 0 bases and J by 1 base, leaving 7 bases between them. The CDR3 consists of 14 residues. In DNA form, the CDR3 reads TGTGCCAGCAGCGTAGATGGTAGCCAAGAGACCCAGTACTTC. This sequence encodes CASSVDGSQETQYF.

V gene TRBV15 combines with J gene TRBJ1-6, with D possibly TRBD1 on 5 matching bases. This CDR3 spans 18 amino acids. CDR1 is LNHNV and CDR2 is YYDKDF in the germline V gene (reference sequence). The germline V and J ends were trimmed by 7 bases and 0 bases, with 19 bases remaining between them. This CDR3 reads CATKHAGDGGSYNSPLHF. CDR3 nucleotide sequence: TGTGCCACCAAGCATGCGGGGGACGGGGGCTCCTATAATTCACCCCTCCACTTT.

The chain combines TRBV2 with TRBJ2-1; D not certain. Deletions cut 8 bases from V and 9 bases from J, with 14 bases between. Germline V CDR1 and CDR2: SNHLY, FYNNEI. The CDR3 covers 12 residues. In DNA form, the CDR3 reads TGTGCCAGCGGAAAGGGCTTCCCTGAGCAGTTCTTC. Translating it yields CASGKGFPEQFF.

CDR3 amino acids: CASSVLGGHSYEQYF. In nucleotides, the CDR3 is TGTGCCAGCAGCGTTTTGGGGGGACACTCCTACGAGCAGTACTTC. The chain carries TRBV9 and TRBJ2-7; D is tentatively TRBD1 or TRBD2 (6 bases each). Trimming removed 2 bases at V and 0 bases at J, with 12 bases between. Germline assignment: CDR1 SGDLS and CDR2 YYNGEE. The CDR3 covers 15 residues.